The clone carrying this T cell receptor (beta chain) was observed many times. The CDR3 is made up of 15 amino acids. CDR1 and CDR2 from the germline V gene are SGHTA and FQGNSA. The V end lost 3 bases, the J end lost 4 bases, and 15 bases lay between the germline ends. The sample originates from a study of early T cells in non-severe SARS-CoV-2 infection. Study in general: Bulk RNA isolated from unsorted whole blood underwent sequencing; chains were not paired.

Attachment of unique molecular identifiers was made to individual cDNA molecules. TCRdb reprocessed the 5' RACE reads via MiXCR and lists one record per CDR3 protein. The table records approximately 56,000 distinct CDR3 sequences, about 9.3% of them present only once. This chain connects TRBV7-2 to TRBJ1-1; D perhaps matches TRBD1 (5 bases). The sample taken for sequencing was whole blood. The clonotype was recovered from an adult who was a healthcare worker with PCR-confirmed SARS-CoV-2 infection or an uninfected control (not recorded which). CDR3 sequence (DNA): TGTGCCAGCAGCTTGGCCCCAGGGTCGGGCACTGAAGCTTTCTTT. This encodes CASSLAPGSGTEAFF.